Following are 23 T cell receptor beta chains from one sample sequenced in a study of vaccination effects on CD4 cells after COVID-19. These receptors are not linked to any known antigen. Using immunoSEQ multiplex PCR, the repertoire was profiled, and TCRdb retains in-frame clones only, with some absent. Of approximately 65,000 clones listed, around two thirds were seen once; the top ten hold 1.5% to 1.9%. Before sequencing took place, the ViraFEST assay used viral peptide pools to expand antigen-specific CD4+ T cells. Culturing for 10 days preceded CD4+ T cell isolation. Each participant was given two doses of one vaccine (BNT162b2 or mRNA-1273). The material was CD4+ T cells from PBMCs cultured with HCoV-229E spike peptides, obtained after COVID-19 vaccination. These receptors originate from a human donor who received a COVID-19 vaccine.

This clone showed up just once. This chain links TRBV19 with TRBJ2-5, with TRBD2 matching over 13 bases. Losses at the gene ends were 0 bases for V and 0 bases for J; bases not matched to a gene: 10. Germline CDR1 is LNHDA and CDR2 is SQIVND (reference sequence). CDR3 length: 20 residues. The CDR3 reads CASSIDRLAGGKRDQETQYF. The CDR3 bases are TGTGCCAGTAGTATAGATCGACTAGCGGGGGGTAAGCGGGACCAAGAGACCCAGTACTTC.

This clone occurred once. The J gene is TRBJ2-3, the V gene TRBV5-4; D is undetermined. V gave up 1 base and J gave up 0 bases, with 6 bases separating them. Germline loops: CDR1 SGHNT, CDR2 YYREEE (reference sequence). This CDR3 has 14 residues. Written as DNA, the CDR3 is TGTGCCAGCAGCTTGTACTGGAGCACAGATACGCAGTATTTT. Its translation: CASSLYWSTDTQYF.

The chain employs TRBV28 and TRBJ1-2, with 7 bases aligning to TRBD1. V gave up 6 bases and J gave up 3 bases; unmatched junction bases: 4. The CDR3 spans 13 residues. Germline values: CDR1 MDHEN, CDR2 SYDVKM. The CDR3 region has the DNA TGTGCCAGCAGATCAACAGGGGACTATGGCTACACCTTC. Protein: CASRSTGDYGYTF.

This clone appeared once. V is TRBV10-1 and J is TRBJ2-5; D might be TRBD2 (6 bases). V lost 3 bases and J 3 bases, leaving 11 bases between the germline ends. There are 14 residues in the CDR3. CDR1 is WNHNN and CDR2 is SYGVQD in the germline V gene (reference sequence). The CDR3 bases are TGCGCCAGCAGTGACGGGGGAGTAAAAGAGACCCAGTACTTC. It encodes CASSDGGVKETQYF.

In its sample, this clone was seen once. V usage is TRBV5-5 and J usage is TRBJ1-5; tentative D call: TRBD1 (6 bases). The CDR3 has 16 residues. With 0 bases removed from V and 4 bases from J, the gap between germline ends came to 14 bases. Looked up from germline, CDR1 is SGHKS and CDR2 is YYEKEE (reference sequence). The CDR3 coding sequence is TGTGCCAGCAGCTTGGCCGCGACAGGTTGGAATCAGCCCCAGCATTTT. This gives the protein CASSLAATGWNQPQHF.

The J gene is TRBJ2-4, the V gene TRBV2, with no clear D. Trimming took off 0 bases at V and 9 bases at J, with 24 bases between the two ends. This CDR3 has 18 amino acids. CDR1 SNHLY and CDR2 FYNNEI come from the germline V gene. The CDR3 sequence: CASSEALGFSPAGSIQYF. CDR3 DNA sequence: TGTGCCAGCAGTGAAGCGCTTGGATTCTCTCCAGCAGGTTCCATTCAGTACTTC.

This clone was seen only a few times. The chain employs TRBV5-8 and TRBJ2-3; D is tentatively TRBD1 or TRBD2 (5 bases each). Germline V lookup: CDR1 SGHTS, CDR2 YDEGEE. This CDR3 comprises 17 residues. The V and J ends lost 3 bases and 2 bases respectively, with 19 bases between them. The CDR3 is CASSYGRGTESTDTQYF. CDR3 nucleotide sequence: TGTGCCAGCAGCTACGGACGAGGGACGGAATCCACAGATACGCAGTATTTT.

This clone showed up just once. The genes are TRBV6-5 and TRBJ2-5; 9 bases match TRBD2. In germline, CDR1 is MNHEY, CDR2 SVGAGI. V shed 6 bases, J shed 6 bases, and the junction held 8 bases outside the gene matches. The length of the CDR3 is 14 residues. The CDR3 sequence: CASSRSGGMKTQYF. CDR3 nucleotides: TGTGCCAGCAGCAGGAGCGGGGGGATGAAGACCCAGTACTTC.

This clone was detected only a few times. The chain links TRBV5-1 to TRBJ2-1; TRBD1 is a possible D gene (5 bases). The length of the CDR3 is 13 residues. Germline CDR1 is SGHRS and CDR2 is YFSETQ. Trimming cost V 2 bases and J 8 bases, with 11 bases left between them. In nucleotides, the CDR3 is TGCGCCAGCAGCTTCGGGCAGGGCGATGAGCAGTTCTTC. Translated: CASSFGQGDEQFF.

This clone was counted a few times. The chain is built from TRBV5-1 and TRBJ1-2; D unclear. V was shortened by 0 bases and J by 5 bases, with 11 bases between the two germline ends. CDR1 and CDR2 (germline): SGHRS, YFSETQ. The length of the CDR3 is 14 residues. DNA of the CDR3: TGCGCCAGCAGCTTGGCCGGGCAGGAATATGGCTACACCTTC. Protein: CASSLAGQEYGYTF.

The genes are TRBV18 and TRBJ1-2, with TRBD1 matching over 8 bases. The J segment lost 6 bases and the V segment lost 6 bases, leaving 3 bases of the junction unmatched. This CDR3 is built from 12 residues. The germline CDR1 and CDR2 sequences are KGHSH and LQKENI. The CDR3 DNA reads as TGTGCCAGCTCTCAGGGGGCGAATGGCTACACCTTC. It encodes CASSQGANGYTF.

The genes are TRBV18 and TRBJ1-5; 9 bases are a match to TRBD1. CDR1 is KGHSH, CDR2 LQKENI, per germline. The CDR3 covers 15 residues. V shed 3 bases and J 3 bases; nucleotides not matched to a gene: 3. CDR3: CASSPGTGNNQPQHF. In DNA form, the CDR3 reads TGTGCCAGCTCACCGGGGACAGGGAACAATCAGCCCCAGCATTTT.

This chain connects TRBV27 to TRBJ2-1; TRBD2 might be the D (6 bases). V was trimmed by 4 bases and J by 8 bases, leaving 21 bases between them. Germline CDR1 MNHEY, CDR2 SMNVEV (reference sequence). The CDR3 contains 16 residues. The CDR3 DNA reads TGTGCCAGCAGTTCCTCCTGGCGGGGTCCCCTCCATGAGCAGTTCTTC. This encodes CASSSSWRGPLHEQFF.

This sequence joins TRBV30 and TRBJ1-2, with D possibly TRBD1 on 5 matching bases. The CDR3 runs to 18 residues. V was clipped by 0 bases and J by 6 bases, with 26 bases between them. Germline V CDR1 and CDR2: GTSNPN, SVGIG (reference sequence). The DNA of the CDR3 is TGTGCCTGGAGTGTACAAGGAGGTCCAGGGATTGAAAGAAATGGCTACACCTTC. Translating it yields CAWSVQGGPGIERNGYTF.

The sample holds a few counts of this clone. The CDR3 loop is CASSSPRGKQYV. For the CDR3, the DNA is TGTGCCAGCAGTTCCCCCCGGGGTAAGCAGTACGTC. The chain links TRBV27 to TRBJ2-7; weak D call: TRBD2 (5 bases). V was shortened by 4 bases and J by 8 bases, with 12 bases between the two germline ends. The CDR3 has 12 residues. Per the germline V gene, CDR1 is MNHEY and CDR2 is SMNVEV (reference sequence).

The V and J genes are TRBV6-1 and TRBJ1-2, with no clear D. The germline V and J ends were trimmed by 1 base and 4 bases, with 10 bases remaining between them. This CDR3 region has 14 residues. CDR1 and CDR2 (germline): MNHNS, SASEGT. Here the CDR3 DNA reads TGTGCCAGCAGTGAAGATCCCAGGTCCTATGGCTACACCTTC. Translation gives CASSEDPRSYGYTF.

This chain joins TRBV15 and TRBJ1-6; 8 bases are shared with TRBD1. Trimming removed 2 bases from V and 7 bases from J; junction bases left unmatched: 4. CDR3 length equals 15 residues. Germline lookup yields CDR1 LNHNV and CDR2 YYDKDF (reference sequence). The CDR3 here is CATSRRQGYNSPLHF. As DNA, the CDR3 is TGTGCCACCAGCAGACGACAGGGGTACAATTCACCCCTCCACTTT.

In DNA form, the CDR3 reads TGTGCCAGCAGTCCCCGGGACAGGGCTTTATCAACTAATGAAAAACTGTTTTTT. The encoded protein is CASSPRDRALSTNEKLFF. The chain combines TRBV7-8 with TRBJ1-4; 9 bases are shared with TRBD1. Per germline, CDR1 SGHVS and CDR2 FQNEAQ. J gave up 0 bases and V 6 bases, and 11 bases lay outside the gene matches. The CDR3 covers 18 residues.

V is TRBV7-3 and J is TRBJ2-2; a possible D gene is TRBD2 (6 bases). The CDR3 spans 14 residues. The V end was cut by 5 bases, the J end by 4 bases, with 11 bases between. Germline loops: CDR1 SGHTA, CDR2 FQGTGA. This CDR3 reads CASSRDFSTGELFF. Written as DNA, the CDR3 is TGTGCCAGCAGCAGGGACTTCTCCACCGGGGAGCTGTTTTTT. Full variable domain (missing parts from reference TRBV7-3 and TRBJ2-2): GAGVSQTPSNKVTEKGKYVELRCDPISGHTALYWYRQSLGQGPEFLIYFQGTGAADDSGLPNDRFFAVRPEGSVSTLKIQRTERGDSAVYLCASSRDFSTGELFFGEGSRLTVL.

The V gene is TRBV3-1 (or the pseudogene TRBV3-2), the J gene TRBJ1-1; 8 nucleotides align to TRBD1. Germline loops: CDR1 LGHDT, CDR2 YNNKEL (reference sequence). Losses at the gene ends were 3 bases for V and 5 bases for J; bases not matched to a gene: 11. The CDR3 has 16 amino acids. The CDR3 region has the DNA TGTGCCAGCAGCCAGGAAAGCAGGGGGCTGGGGACTGAAGCTTTCTTT. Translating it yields CASSQESRGLGTEAFF.

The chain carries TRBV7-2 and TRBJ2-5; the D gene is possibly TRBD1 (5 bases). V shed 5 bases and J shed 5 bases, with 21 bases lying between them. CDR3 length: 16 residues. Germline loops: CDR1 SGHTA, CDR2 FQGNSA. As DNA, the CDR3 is TGTGCCAGCAGCCCCCATCGATTGGAACCAGGGGAGACCCAGTACTTC. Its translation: CASSPHRLEPGETQYF.

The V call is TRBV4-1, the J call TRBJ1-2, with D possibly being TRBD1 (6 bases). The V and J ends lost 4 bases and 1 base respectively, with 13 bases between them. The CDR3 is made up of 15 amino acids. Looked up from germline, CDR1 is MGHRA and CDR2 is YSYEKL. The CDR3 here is CASSPGQLINYGYTF. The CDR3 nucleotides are TGCGCCAGCAGCCCGGGACAACTTATTAACTATGGCTACACCTTC.

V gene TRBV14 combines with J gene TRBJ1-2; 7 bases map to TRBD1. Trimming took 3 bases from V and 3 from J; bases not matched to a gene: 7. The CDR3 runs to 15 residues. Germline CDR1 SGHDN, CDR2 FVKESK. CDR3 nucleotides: TGTGCCAGCAGCCAGACAGGGAGGAAGGACTATGGCTACACCTTC. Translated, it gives CASSQTGRKDYGYTF.